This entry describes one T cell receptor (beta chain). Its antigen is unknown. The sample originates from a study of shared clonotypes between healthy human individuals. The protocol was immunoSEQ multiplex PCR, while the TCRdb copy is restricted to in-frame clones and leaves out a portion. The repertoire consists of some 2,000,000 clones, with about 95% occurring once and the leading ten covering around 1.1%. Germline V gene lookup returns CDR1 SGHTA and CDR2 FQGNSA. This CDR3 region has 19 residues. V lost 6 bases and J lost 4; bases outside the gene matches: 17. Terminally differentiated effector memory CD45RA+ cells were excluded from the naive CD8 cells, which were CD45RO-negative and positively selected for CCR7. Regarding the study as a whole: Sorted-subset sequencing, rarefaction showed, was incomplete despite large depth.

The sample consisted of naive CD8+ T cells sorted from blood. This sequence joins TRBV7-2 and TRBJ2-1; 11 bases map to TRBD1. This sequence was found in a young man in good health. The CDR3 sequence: CASRSTGQGDPLTYNEQFF. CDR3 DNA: TGTGCCAGCAGGTCCACGGGACAGGGGGATCCTCTTACTTACAATGAGCAGTTCTTC.